The rows below give T cell receptor beta chains drawn from one sample of a study of cytomegalovirus exposure and HLA in healthy donors. Sequenced by immunoSEQ multiplex PCR; TCRdb stores in-frame clones only, minus some. The table lists 250,000 to 350,000 clones, 80% of them singletons, with about 0.29% in the top ten. Sequenced input: PBMCs. These receptors all come from a girl aged 2 to 10 in good health and CMV-seronegative. Each CDR3 is given without its conserved first and last residue. Each record gives: V gene, clone size, CDR3 protein. Size is omitted from some rows. Given values are once, few, many or a class for expanded clones.

TRBV5-1 few ASSRAGGGGVDEQF
TRBV5-4 NA ASSLGTTRSYNEQF
TRBV19 NA ASSGLRVGNQPQH
TRBV27 NA ASSFMSGSPFGYT
TRBV7-9 NA ASSPIGRELDEQY
TRBV9 NA ASSVTSGYYNEQF
TRBV13 NA ASSLGGGGRGQDTQY
TRBV18 NA ASSQPGQGVTDTQY
TRBV28 NA ASSPPSGGDTDTQY
TRBV5-1 NA ASSGPSGSHQETQY
TRBV7-3 NA ASSLRLAGGPTHNEQF
TRBV27 NA ASSSRLAGVSYEQY
TRBV5-1 NA ASSSAVGYRGSYNEQF
TRBV7-6 NA ASSSSWTSGIHGELF
TRBV5-4 once ASSQIRGGQETQY
TRBV5-1 NA ASSLGTSNTEAF
TRBV29-1 NA SVEGTGSNEKLF
TRBV5-3 NA ARSVGRGLGRNIQY
TRBV25-1 NA ASSASQGREQY
TRBV6-6 NA ASNGGEQETQY
TRBV19 NA ASSEQGANYGYT
TRBV7-9 NA ASSIWTSGSLSYNEQF
TRBV28 once ASSVTASGGRYGYT
TRBV2 NA ASTLGELLGGGPHNEQF
TRBV27 NA ASSSRQYTEAF
TRBV7-9 once ASSLVGTGDTEAF
TRBV28 once ATAGGVKETQY
TRBV28 few ASSLVTSGLAKNIQY
TRBV7-9 NA ASSLSTSGGPGANVLT
TRBV6-5 NA ASSLVSTDTQY
TRBV10-3 NA AISEPARGNTEAF
TRBV9 NA ASSVGPPNYGYT
TRBV5-4 NA ASKLETDTQY
TRBV10-3 NA AISDLEEDIQY
TRBV5-1 few ASSLGLAGGTDTQY
TRBV28 NA ASRRGQVLYEQY
TRBV7-2 NA ASRGLWAGLAKNIQY
TRBV4-2 NA ASSPQGPGTEAF
TRBV10-2 NA ASSLAPYNEQF
TRBV5-1 NA ASSLVPGTGLGINYGYT
TRBV9 NA ASSVAPRGSLYNEQF